This entry lists 21 T cell receptor beta chains sequenced from one sample in a study of CD8+CD57+ T cells in acquired aplastic anemia. The use of genomic DNA as template underpinned the TCR beta VDJ and CDR3 profiling. MiXCR, run by TCRdb on the reads, gives a single entry per CDR3 protein. Of 150,000 or so distinct CDR3 sequences listed, approximately 51% are singletons. Patients selected for sequencing had displayed CD8+CD57+ cell expansion by flow cytometry. Sequencing was performed on sorted CD4+, CD8+, or CD8+CD57+ T cells (not recorded which) from PBMCs. Receptor source: a human donor with aplastic anemia.

The J gene is TRBJ2-5, the V gene TRBV7-2, with D uncertain. Germline CDR1 and CDR2: SGHTA and FQGNSA. This CDR3 spans 11 amino acids. Trimming took 5 bases from V and 4 from J, leaving 5 bases between them. CDR3 protein: CASSKAETQYF. CDR3 nucleotides: TGTGCCAGCAGCAAAGCAGAGACCCAGTACTTC. Full variable domain (outside the CDR3, taken from reference TRBV7-2 and TRBJ2-5): GAGVSQSPSNKVTEKGKDVELRCDPISGHTALYWYRQSLGQGLEFLIYFQGNSAPDKSGLPSDRFSAERTGGSVSTLTIQRTQQEDSAVYLCASSKAETQYFGPGTRLLVL.

This clonotype has more than one count but fewer than ten. The genes are TRBV6-6 and TRBJ1-1; TRBD1 matches at 9 bases. The germline V gene has CDR1 MNHNY and CDR2 SVGAGI (reference sequence). The CDR3 contains 15 residues. With V trimmed by 2 bases and J by 11 bases, 12 bases remained unmatched. The CDR3 sequence: CASSYGGDRARGAFF. Written as DNA, the CDR3 is TGTGCCAGCAGTTACGGTGGGGACAGGGCCCGGGGGGCTTTCTTT.

CDR3 bases: TGCGCCAGCAGCTCGGGACAGGGGACGGGAAACACTGAAGCTTTCTTT. This codes for CASSSGQGTGNTEAFF. The chain recombines TRBV5-1 with TRBJ1-1; 10 nucleotides match TRBD1. The CDR3 spans 16 residues. V trimming: 3 bases; J trimming: 2 bases; junction bases outside the gene matches: 7. Germline loops: CDR1 SGHRS, CDR2 YFSETQ.

This sequence joins TRBV15 and TRBJ1-5; 10 bases are a match to TRBD1. V lost 0 bases and J lost 8; bases outside the gene matches: 7. Germline CDR1 is LNHNV and CDR2 is YYDKDF (reference sequence). The CDR3 is 16 residues long. The chain's CDR3 is CATSRERQGAGKPQHF. CDR3 sequence (DNA): TGTGCCACCAGCAGAGAAAGACAGGGGGCAGGGAAGCCCCAGCATTTT. Full variable domain (outside the CDR3, taken from reference TRBV15 and TRBJ1-5): DAMVIQNPRYQVTQFGKPVTLSCSQTLNHNVMYWYQQKSSQAPKLLFHYYDKDFNNEADTPDNFQSRRPNTSFCFLDIRSPGLGDTAMYLCATSRERQGAGKPQHFGDGTRLSIL.

V gene TRBV20-1 combines with J gene TRBJ1-1, with a tentative D call TRBD1 (6 bases). There are 15 residues in the CDR3. V was shortened by 6 bases and J by 4 bases, with 21 bases between the two germline ends. The germline V gene has CDR1 DFQATT and CDR2 SNEGSKA (reference sequence). CDR3 DNA: TGCAGTGCGCGCGCCGTGGGGGGCGGGAGCACTGAAGCTTTCTTT. Translating gives CSARAVGGGSTEAFF.

This clonotype was found many times. The rearrangement uses TRBV2 and TRBJ1-2, with TRBD1 matching over 8 bases. With V trimmed by 6 bases and J by 12 bases, 12 bases remained unmatched. There are 13 residues in the CDR3. Per germline, CDR1 SNHLY and CDR2 FYNNEI. The CDR3 bases are TGTGCCAGCAGCGACCGGGACAGGATCGGTGACACCTTC. It codes for CASSDRDRIGDTF.

The V gene is TRBV2, the J gene TRBJ1-2, with D uncertain. The CDR3 loop spans 13 amino acids. Trimming removed 10 bases from V and 7 bases from J, with 19 bases in between. The V gene's germline CDR1 is SNHLY and CDR2 FYNNEI. DNA for the CDR3: TGTGCCATCACCATAAGGGCCCTGTCTGGCTACACCTTC. As protein: CAITIRALSGYTF.

This clonotype was seen many times. The chain has TRBV5-1 and TRBJ1-1; TRBD1 matches at 8 bases. V lost 3 bases and J lost 5; bases outside the gene matches: 12. The CDR3 runs 16 residues. Germline V gene data show CDR1 as SGHRS and CDR2 as YFSETQ. Written as DNA, the CDR3 is TGCGCCAGCAGCTCGGAGACGCAGGGGGCAGGAACTGAAGCTTTCTTT. It is translated as CASSSETQGAGTEAFF.

This clonotype was seen once. This chain uses TRBV20-1 with TRBJ2-5, with D possibly matching TRBD2 (6 bases). V was trimmed by 6 bases and J by 7 bases, leaving 24 bases between them. From germline, CDR1 is DFQATT and CDR2 SNEGSKA (reference sequence). This CDR3 spans 15 amino acids. CDR3 amino acids: CSASRDSASIWTQYF. The CDR3 DNA reads TGCAGTGCCAGCCGGGACTCCGCCTCTATTTGGACCCAGTACTTC.

This clonotype was seen at least ten times. The chain links TRBV19 to TRBJ2-3; D possibly matches TRBD1 or TRBD2 (5 bases each). Per the germline V gene, CDR1 is LNHDA and CDR2 is SQIVND (reference sequence). This CDR3 region has 15 residues. Trimming removed 5 bases from V and 3 bases from J, with 15 bases in between. The DNA of the CDR3 is TGTGCCAGTAGTTTGGGACGTGGTGGGACAGATACGCAGTATTTT. It encodes CASSLGRGGTDTQYF.

CDR3 residues: CSVAGTDYGYTF. The CDR3, as DNA: TGCAGCGTAGCCGGGACAGACTATGGCTACACCTTC. The rearrangement joins TRBV29-1 to TRBJ1-2; 7 positions agree with TRBD1. The V gene end was trimmed by 6 bases and the J gene end by 3 bases; junction bases not matched to a gene: 4. This CDR3 spans 12 amino acids. Per the germline V gene, CDR1 is SQVTM and CDR2 is ANQGSEA.

The rearrangement joins TRBV11-2 to TRBJ2-1; D possibly corresponds to TRBD1 (5 bases). The ends were cut back, 1 base at V and 13 bases at J, with 26 bases in the middle. The CDR3 extends over 17 amino acids. Germline-derived CDR1 and CDR2 are SGHAT and FQNNGV. DNA for the CDR3: TGTGCCAGCAGCTTAGGGTTCTGGGCCGAAGGGGCTAAATTTCAGTTCTTC. It yields the protein CASSLGFWAEGAKFQFF.

This clonotype was counted only a few times. The chain joins TRBV2 to TRBJ2-1, with no clear D. CDR3 length: 13 residues. Germline-derived CDR1 and CDR2 are SNHLY and FYNNEI. Trimming removed 4 bases at V and 4 bases at J, with 8 bases between. CDR3 nucleotides: TGTGCCAGCAGTGCTGCCTGGTACAATGAGCAGTTCTTC. Its protein product is CASSAAWYNEQFF.

The sample holds many counts of this clonotype. The rearrangement uses TRBV6-5 and TRBJ2-3; 12 positions match TRBD2. The CDR3 has 14 amino acids. CDR1 is MNHEY and CDR2 is SVGAGI in the germline V gene. J gave up 6 bases and V 4 bases, and 2 bases lay outside the gene matches. The CDR3 DNA sequence: TGTGCCAGCAGTTCTAGCGGGGGGGCTGATACGCAGTATTTT. Protein sequence: CASSSSGGADTQYF.

In this sample, this clonotype turned up a few times. The chain uses TRBV9 and TRBJ2-7; D uncertain. V was clipped by 0 bases and J by 1 base, with 8 bases between them. The CDR3 extends over 14 amino acids. Per germline, CDR1 SGDLS and CDR2 YYNGEE. CDR3 in DNA: TGTGCCAGCAGCGTAGCTTACGGATCCTACGAGCAGTACTTC. Protein product: CASSVAYGSYEQYF.

V usage is TRBV7-2 and J usage is TRBJ1-2; tentatively, D is TRBD1 (5 bases). The CDR3 consists of 13 residues. CDR1 is SGHTA, CDR2 FQGNSA, per germline. V lost 5 bases, J lost 8 bases, and 15 bases lay in between. Here the CDR3 reads CASSKDKVGGYTF. The CDR3 bases are TGTGCCAGCAGCAAGGACAAGGTGGGCGGCTACACCTTC.

The chain combines TRBV3-1 with TRBJ2-3; 8 bases are a match to TRBD1. Looked up from germline, CDR1 is LGHDT and CDR2 is YNNKEL (reference sequence). Trimming at V came to 4 bases and at J to 2 bases, leaving 2 bases not matched to a gene. The CDR3 is made up of 14 amino acids. Here the CDR3 reads CASSRGQVTDTQYF. CDR3 coding DNA: TGTGCCAGCAGCCGGGGACAGGTCACAGATACGCAGTATTTT.

Comments on this clonotype: The junction differs from germline at one of its ends, possibly a read error. This chain links TRBV24-1 with TRBJ2-1; D gene unclear. There are 14 residues in the CDR3. The V gene's germline CDR1 is KGHDR and CDR2 SFDVKD. The CDR3 sequence is CATSDLNSDNEQFF. The DNA for the CDR3 is TGTGCCACCAGTGATTTGAACTCCGACAATGAGCAGTTCTTC.

The V gene is TRBV6-2 or TRBV6-3, the J gene TRBJ2-1; D call uncertain. This CDR3 comprises 15 residues. With 7 bases removed from V and 2 bases from J, the gap between germline ends came to 15 bases. Looked up from germline, CDR1 is MNHEY and CDR2 is SVGEGT. CDR3 amino acids: CASNPHNVPYNEQFF. CDR3 bases: TGTGCCAGCAATCCGCACAACGTACCCTACAATGAGCAGTTCTTC.

This clonotype was counted ten times or more. This sequence joins TRBV16 and TRBJ1-1; 11 nucleotides agree with TRBD1. The CDR3 consists of 15 residues. Germline CDR1 and CDR2: KGHSY and FQNENV. After removal of 4 bases from V and 6 bases from J, the junction contained 7 bases not matched to a gene. CDR3 DNA sequence: TGTGCCAGCAGCCCCCGGGACAGGGGGGTCGCTGAAGCTTTCTTT. It translates to CASSPRDRGVAEAFF.

Points on this clonotype: A much larger clone lies one base from this, so it may be a read error. The J gene is TRBJ2-3, the V gene TRBV5-1; TRBD2 aligns across 13 bases. Per germline, CDR1 SGHRS and CDR2 YFSETQ. V was clipped by 0 bases and J by 5 bases; unmatched bases: 3. The CDR3 sequence is 16 residues long. This CDR3 is CASSLGGTSGVDTQYF. CDR3 DNA sequence: TGCGCCAGCAGCTTGGGGGGGACTAGCGGGGTAGATACGCAGTATTTT.